Sequencing of this T cell receptor (beta chain) was carried out in a study of blood T cell repertoires in COVID-19. Study as a whole: Samples of COVID-19 (acute and convalescent) were obtained from the United States, Italy and Spain. The analysed material was cDNA or gDNA that came from T cells, B-cell-depleted T cells, or PBMCs.

Sequencing was performed with immunoSEQ multiplex PCR; in TCRdb, only in-frame clones are kept and a portion is missing. The sample contains 200,000 to 250,000 clones, about 86% of which appear only once. The CDR3 covers 16 residues. CDR1 is LGHNT and CDR2 is FRNRAP in the germline V gene. J gave up 4 bases and V 4 bases, and 10 bases lay outside the gene matches. The source material was peripheral blood. The chain is built from TRBV12-5 and TRBJ2-5, with TRBD1 matching 9 bases. This receptor was obtained from a man aged 55 to 70 who had recovered from COVID-19. This CDR3 is CASGSGGQGPGETQYF. CDR3 DNA: TGTGCTAGTGGTTCGGGGGGACAGGGCCCAGGAGAGACCCAGTACTTC. Filled out from reference TRBV12-5 and TRBJ2-5, the complete variable domain reads DARVTQTPRHKVTEMGQEVTMRCQPILGHNTVFWYRQTMMQGLELLAYFRNRAPLDDSGMPKDRFSAEMPDATLATLKIQPSEPRDSAVYFCASGSGGQGPGETQYFGPGTRLLVL.